The 2 T cell receptor beta chains listed next were all sequenced from one sample in a study of OX40 agonist ivuxolimab in advanced cancers. Only in-frame clones appear in the TCRdb table, and some are missing; sequencing was by immunoSEQ multiplex PCR. The repertoire holds tens of thousands of clones, with over 80% as singletons. The starting material was CD4+ or CD8+ T cells sorted from blood, obtained in a trial of the OX40 agonist ivuxolimab. Receptors were obtained from an adult with an advanced solid tumor such as melanoma, head and neck, liver or kidney cancer.

The rearrangement joins TRBV18 to TRBJ2-3; TRBD2 matches 7 bases. The V gene's germline CDR1 is KGHSH and CDR2 LQKENI. CDR3 length equals 11 residues. V lost 6 bases to trimming and J lost 6 bases; unmatched junction nucleotides: 0. The CDR3 nucleotides read TGTGCCAGCTCCGGGGGGGATACGCAGTATTTT. As protein: CASSGGDTQYF.

The V gene is TRBV6-1, the J gene TRBJ1-2; 9 nucleotides agree with TRBD1. V lost 1 base, J lost 6 bases, and 0 bases stayed unmatched. This CDR3 has 13 residues. Germline V gene sequence: CDR1 MNHNS, CDR2 SASEGT. The CDR3 coding sequence is TGTGCCAGCAGTGAAGGGACAGGGGATGGCTACACCTTC. It specifies CASSEGTGDGYTF.